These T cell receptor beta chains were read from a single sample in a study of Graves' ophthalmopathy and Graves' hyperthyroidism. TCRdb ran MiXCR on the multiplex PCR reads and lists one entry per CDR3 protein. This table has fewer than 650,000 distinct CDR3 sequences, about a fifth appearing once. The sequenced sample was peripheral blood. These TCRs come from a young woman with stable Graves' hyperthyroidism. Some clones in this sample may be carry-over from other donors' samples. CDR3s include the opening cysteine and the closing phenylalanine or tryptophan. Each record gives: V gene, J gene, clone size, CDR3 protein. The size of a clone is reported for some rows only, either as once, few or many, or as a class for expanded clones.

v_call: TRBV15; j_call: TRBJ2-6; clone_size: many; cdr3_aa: CATSRDLTGVSSGANVLTF
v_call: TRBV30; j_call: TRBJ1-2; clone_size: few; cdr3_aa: CAWRAPGTLIYGYTF
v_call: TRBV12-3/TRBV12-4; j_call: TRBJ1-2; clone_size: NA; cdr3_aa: CASTSNGAGYTF
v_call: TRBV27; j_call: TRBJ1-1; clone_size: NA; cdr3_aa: CAISLVGSTEAFF
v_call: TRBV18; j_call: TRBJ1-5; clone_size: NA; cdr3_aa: CASSPSSPGVDQPQHF
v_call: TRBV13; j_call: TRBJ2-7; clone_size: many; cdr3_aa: CASSLGPGLAGVSPYF
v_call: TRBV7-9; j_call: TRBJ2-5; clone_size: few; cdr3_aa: CASSLSGTSGADQYF
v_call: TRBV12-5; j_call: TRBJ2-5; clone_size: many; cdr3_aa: CASALPVETQYF
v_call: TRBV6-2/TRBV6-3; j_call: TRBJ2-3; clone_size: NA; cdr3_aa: CASSLEPGATGTDTQYF
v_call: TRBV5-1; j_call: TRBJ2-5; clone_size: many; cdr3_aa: CASSLEGTGATQYF
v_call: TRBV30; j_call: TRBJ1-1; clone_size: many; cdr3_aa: CAWRTNTEAFF
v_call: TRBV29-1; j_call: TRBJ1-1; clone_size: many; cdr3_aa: CSAGTGVAEAFF
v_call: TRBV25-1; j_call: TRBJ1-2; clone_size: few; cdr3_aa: CASSDIKGGQHPYGYTF
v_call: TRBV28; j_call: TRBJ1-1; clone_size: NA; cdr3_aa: CASSQGQVPEAFF
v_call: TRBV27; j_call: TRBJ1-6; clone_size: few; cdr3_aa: CASTDDREYSPLHF
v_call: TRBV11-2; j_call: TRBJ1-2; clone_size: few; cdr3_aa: CASSSLSDRNNYGYTF
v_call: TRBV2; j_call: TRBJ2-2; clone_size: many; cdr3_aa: CASSGTSGSPGELFF
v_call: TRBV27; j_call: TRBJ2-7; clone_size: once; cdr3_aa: CASSLFPGIAPYEQYF
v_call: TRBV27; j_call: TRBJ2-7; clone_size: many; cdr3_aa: CASQPTGGYEQYF
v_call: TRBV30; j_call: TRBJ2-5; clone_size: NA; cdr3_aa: CAWSEQGRETQYF
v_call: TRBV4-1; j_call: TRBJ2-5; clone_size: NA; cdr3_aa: CASSQDPPSGGSQETQYF
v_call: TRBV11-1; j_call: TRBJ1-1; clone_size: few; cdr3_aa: CASSLSPDQGLHTEAFF
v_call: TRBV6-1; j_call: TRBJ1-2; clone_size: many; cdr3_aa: CASRQTGTEFSYGYTF
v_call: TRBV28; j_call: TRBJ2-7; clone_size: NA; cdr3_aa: CASGTGPYGQYF
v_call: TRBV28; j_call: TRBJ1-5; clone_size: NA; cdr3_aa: CASSPLGQGEGQPQHF
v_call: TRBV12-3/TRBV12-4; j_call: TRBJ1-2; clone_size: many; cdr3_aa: CASSLVGGRFYGYTF
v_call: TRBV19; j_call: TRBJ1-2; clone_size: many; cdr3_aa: CASSPGTGNGYTF
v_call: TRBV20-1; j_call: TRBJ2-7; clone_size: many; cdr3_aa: CSAARGAGVTYEQYF
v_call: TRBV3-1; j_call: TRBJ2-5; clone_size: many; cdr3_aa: CASSQGTIGETQYF
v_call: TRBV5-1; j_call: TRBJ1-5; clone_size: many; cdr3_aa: CASTLQGSNQPQHF
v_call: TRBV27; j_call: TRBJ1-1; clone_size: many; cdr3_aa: CASRWGVHTEAFF
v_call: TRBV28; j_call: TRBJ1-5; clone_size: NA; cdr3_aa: CASSGDAGDQPQHF
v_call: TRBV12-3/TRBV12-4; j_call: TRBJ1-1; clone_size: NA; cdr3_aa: CASSLVSGANTEAFF
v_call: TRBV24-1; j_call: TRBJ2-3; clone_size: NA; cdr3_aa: CATSDHRGGDTQYF
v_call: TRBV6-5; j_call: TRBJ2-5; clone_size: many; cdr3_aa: CASSYLGGRETQYF
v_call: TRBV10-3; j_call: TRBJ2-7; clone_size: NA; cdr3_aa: CATGTSENYEQYF
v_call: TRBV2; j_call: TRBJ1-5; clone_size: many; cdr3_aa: CASSPTGTGPYSNQPQHF
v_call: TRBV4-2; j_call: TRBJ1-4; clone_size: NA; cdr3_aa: CASSQESHLEKLFF
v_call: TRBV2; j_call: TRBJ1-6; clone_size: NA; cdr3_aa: CASSLGTGSAPLHF
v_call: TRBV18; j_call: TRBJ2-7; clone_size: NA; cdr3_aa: CASSPQVQRGVYEQYF
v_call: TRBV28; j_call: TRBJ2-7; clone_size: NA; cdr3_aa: CASKPDRVFGAGSYEQYF
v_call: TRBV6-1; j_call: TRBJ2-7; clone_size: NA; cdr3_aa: CASSESEGIPSYEQYF
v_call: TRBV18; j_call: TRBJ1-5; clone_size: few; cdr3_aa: CASSPGTGDKNQPQHF
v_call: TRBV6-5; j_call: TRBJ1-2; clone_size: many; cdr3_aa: CASSYIANNGYTF
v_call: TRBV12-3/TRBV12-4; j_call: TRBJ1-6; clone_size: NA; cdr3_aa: CASNGRNSPLHF
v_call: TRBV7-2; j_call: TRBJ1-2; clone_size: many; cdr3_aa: CASSLPGLYGYTF
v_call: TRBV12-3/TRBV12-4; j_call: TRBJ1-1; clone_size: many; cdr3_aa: CASSFSGGVDTEAFF
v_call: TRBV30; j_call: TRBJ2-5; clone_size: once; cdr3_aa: CAWSTQGLAGETQYF
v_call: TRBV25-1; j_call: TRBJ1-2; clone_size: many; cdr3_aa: CASSGRGRNYGYTF
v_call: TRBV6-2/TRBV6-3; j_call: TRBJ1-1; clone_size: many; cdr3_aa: CASSFPTSNTEAFF
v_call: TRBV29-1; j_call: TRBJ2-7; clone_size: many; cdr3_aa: CSVEVPGPGGREQYF
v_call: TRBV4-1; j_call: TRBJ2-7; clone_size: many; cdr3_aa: CASSQDKMSPSEQYF
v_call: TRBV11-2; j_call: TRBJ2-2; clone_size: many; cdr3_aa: CASSLEWLAGGTVGELFF
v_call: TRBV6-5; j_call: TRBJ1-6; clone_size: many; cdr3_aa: CASSYSGNTGTYNSPLHF
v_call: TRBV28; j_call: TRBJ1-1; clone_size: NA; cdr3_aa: CASSLLRADRLNTEAFF